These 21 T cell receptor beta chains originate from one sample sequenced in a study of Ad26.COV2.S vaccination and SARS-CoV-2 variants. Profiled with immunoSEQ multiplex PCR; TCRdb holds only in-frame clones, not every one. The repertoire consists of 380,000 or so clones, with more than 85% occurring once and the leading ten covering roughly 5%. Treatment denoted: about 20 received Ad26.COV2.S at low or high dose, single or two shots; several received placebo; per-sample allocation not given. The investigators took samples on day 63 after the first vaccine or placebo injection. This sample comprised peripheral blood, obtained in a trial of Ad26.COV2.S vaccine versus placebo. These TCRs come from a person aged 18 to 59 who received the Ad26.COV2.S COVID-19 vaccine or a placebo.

CDR3 coding DNA: TGCGCCAGCAGCCCAGGGGTTGCGAACACCGGGGAGCTGTTTTTT. This gives the protein CASSPGVANTGELFF. V gene TRBV5-1 combines with J gene TRBJ2-2, with a possible D match to TRBD1 (6 bases). V lost 4 bases and J lost 0, with 10 bases in between. CDR3 length: 15 amino acids. Looked up from germline, CDR1 is SGHRS and CDR2 is YFSETQ.

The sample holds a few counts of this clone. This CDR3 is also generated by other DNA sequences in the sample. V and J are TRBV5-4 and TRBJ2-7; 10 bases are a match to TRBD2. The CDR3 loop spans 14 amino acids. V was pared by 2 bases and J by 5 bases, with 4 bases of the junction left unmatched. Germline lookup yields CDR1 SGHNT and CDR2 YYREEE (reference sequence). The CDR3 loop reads CASSLGLAGDEQYF. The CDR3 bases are TGTGCCAGCAGCTTAGGGCTAGCGGGAGACGAGCAGTACTTC. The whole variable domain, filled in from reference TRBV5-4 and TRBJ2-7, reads ETGVTQSPTHLIKTRGQQVTLRCSSQSGHNTVSWYQQALGQGPQFIFQYYREEENGRGNFPPRFSGLQFPNYSSELNVNALELDDSALYLCASSLGLAGDEQYFGPGTRLTVT.

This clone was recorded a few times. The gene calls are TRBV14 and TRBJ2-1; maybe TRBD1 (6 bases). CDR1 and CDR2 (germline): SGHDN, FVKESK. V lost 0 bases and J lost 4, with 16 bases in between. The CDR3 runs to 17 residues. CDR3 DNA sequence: TGTGCCAGCAGCCAAGATTTCTCTCGGGGACATTACAATGAGCAGTTCTTC. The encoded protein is CASSQDFSRGHYNEQFF.

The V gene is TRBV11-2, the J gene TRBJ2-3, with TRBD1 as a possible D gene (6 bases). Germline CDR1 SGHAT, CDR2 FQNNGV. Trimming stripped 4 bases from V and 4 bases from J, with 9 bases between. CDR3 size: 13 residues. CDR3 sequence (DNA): TGTGCCAGCAGCTGGGCAGGGGCAGATACGCAGTATTTT. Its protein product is CASSWAGADTQYF.

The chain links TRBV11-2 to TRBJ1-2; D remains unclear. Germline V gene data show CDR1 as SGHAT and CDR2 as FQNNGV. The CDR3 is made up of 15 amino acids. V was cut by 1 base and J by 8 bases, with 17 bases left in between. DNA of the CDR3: TGTGCCAGCAGCTTAGGGGCAGGACTTATATTCGGCTACACCTTC. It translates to CASSLGAGLIFGYTF.

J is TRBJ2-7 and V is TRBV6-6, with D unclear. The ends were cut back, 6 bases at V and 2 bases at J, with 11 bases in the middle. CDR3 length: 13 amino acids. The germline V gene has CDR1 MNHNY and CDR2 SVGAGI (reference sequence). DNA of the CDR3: TGTGCCAGCAGCTCTAGACTTGCCTACGAGCAGTACTTC. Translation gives CASSSRLAYEQYF.

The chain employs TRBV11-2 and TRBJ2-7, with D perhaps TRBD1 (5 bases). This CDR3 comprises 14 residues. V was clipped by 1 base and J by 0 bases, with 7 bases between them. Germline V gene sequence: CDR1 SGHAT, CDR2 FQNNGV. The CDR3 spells CASSLGRASYEQYF. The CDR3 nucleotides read TGTGCCAGCAGCTTAGGCAGGGCCTCCTACGAGCAGTACTTC.

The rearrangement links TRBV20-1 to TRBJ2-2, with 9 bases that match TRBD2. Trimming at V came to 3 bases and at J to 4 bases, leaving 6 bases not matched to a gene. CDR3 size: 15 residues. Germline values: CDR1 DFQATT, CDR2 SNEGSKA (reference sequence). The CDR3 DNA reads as TGCAGTGCTAGTCTCCCGGGACTAGCCACCGGGGAGCTGTTTTTT. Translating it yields CSASLPGLATGELFF.

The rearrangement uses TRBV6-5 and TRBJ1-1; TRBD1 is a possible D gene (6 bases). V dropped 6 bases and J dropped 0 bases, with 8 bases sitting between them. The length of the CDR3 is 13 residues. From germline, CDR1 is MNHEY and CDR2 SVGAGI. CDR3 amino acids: CASRGAMNTEAFF. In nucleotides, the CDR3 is TGTGCCAGCAGGGGGGCCATGAACACTGAAGCTTTCTTT.

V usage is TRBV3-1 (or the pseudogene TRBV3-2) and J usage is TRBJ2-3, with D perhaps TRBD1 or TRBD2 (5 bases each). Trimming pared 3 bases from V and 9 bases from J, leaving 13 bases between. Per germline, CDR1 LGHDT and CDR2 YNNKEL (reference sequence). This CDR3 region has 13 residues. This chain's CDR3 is CASSQGPEETQYF. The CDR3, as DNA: TGTGCCAGCAGCCAGGGACCCGAGGAGACGCAGTATTTT.

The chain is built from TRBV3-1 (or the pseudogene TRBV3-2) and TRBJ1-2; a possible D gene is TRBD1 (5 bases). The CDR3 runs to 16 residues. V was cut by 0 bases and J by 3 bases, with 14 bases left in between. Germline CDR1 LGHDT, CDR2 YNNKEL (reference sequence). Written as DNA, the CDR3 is TGTGCCAGCAGCCAAGAGGGAAAAGGGGACCACTATGGCTACACCTTC. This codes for CASSQEGKGDHYGYTF.

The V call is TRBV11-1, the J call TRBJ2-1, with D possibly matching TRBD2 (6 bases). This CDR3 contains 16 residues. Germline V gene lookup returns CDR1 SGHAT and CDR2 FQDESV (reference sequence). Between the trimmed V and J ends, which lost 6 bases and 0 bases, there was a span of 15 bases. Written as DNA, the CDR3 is TGTGCCAGCAGTTCGGGACTCCCGAGCTCCTACAATGAGCAGTTCTTC. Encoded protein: CASSSGLPSSYNEQFF. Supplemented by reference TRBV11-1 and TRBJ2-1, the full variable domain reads EAEVAQSPRYKITEKSQAVAFWCDPISGHATLYWYRQILGQGPELLVQFQDESVVDDSQLPKDRFSAERLKGVDSTLKIQPAELGDSAMYLCASSSGLPSSYNEQFFGPGTRLTVL.

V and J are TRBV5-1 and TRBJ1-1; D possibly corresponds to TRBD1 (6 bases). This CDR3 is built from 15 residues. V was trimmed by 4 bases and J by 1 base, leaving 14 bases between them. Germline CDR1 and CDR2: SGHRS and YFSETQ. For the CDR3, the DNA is TGCGCCAGCAGCCCGGAGGGGGGTGGGAACACTGAAGCTTTCTTT. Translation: CASSPEGGGNTEAFF.

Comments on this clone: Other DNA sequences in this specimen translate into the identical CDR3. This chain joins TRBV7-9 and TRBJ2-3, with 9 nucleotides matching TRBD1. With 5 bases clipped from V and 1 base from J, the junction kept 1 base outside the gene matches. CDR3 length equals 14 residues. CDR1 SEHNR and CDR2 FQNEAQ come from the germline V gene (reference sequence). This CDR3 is CASSRTGGTDTQYF. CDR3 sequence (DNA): TGTGCCAGCAGCCGGACAGGGGGCACAGATACGCAGTATTTT.

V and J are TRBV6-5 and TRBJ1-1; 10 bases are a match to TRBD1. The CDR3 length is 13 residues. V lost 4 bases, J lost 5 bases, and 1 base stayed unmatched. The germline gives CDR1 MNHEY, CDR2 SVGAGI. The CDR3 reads CASSLDRGTEAFF. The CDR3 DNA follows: TGTGCCAGCAGTTTGGACAGGGGGACTGAAGCTTTCTTT.

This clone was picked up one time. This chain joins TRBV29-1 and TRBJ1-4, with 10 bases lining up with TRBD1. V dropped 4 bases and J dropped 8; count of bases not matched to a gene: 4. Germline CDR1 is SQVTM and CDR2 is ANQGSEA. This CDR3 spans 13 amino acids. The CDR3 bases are TGCAGCGTTGGGGGGACAGGGGACGAAAAACTGTTTTTT. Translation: CSVGGTGDEKLFF.

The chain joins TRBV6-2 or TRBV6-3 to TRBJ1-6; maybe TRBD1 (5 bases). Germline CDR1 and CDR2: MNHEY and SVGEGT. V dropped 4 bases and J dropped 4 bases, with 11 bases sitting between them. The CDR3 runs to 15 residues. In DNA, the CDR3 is TGTGCCAGCAGTTCTGACAGAAGATATAATTCACCCCTCCACTTT. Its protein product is CASSSDRRYNSPLHF.

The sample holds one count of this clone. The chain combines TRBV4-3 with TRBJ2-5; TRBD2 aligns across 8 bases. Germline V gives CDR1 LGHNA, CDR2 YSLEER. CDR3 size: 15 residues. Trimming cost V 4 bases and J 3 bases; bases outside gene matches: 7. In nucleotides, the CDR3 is TGCGCCAGCAGCCTCGGGGGGGCCGCGGAAGAGACCCAGTACTTC. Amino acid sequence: CASSLGGAAEETQYF.

The CDR3 loop reads CASSWTSGSGGEQFF. CDR3 DNA sequence: TGTGCCAGCTCTTGGACTAGCGGGAGCGGGGGTGAGCAGTTCTTC. The chain joins TRBV2 to TRBJ2-1, with 13 bases identical to TRBD2. The V segment lost 8 bases and the J segment 9 bases; nucleotides outside the gene matches: 10. This CDR3 region has 15 residues. Germline loops: CDR1 SNHLY, CDR2 FYNNEI.

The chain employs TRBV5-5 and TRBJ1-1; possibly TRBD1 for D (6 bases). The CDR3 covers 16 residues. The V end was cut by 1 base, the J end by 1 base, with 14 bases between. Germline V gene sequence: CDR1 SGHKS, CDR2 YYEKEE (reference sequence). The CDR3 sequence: CASSLSGTGQNTEAFF. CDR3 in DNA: TGTGCCAGCAGCTTGAGTGGCACAGGGCAGAACACTGAAGCTTTCTTT.

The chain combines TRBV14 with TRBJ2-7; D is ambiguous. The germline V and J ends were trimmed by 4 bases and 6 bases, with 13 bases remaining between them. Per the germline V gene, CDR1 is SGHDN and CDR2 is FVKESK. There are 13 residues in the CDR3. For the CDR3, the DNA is TGTGCCAGCAGCCTCCTTCCAAGGAGCGAGCAGTACTTC. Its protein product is CASSLLPRSEQYF.